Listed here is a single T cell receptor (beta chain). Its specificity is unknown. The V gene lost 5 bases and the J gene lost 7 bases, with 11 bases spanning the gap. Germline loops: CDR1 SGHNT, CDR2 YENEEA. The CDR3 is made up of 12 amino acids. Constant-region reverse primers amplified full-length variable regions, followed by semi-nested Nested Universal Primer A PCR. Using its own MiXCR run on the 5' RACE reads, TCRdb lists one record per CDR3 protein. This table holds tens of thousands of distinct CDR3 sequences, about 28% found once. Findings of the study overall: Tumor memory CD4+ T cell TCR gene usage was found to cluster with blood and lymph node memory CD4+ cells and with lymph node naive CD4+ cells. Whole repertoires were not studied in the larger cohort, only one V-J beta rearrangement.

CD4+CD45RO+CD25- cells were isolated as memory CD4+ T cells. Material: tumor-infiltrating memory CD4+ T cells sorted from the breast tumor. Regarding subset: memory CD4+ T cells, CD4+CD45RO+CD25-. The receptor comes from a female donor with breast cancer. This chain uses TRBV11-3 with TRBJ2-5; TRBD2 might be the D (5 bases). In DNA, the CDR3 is TGTGCCAGCAGCCAGAGCGGAGGGACCCAGTACTTC. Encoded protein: CASSQSGGTQYF.